The clone carrying this TCR beta chain was recorded a few times. What it binds is not known. The data were obtained in a study of beta chain features in type 1 diabetes. Notes on the study in general: The study found moderately but significantly shorter TCRB CDR3s in all four CD4+ subsets of Type 1 diabetes patients.

A single heparinised blood sample, averaging approximately 100 mL, was obtained per donor. Sorted CD4+ subsets: naive, central memory, regulatory, stem cell-like memory (CD45RO/CCR7/CD25/CD127/CD95/CD27 panel). The authors reverse transcribed all of the isolated RNA, so sequencing captured expressed TCRB transcripts. It was found that naive, central memory and regulatory T cell samples averaged about 3.57 million reads. Here immunoSEQ multiplex PCR was the method, and the copy in TCRdb shows in-frame clones only, minus some. The sample includes 600,000 to 750,000 clones, around 12% of them seen just once. V shed 0 bases, J shed 3 bases, and the junction held 8 bases outside the gene matches. Germline-derived CDR1 and CDR2 are SEHNR and FQNEAQ (reference sequence). The CDR3 is 16 residues long.

The chain combines TRBV7-9 with TRBJ2-7; 7 bases match TRBD1. This sequence was found in a man aged 30-40 years with type 1 diabetes. The sample taken for sequencing was naive CD4+ T cells from blood. In nucleotides, the CDR3 is TGTGCCAGCAGCTTAGCGCCAAACGACAGGGTCTACGAGCAGTACTTC. As protein: CASSLAPNDRVYEQYF.